The present TCR beta chain was sequenced within a study of blood T cell repertoires in COVID-19. Recovered status applied to Cohort 3 donors who had two consecutive negative PCRs. It also applied to those with clearance or with symptom resolution. The assay was immunoSEQ multiplex PCR, and TCRdb's table has in-frame clones only and misses some. Among fewer than 400,000 clones listed, approximately 88% were seen once. The germline V gene encodes CDR1 KGHSH and CDR2 LQKENI. The CDR3 totals 14 residues. V shed 3 bases and J shed 3 bases, with 12 bases lying between them. J is TRBJ2-7 and V is TRBV18; tentatively, D is TRBD1 (5 bases). The receptor was derived from a man aged 25-40 years who had recovered from COVID-19. Material: PBMCs or T cells enriched from blood (not recorded which). CDR3 sequence (DNA): TGTGCCAGCTCACCCGCCCAGGGTGACTACGAGCAGTACTTC. This encodes CASSPAQGDYEQYF. Using reference TRBV18 and TRBJ2-7 for the parts outside the CDR3, the full variable domain is NAGVMQNPRHLVRRRGQEARLRCSPMKGHSHVYWYRQLPEEGLKFMVYLQKENIIDESGMPKERFSAEFPKEGPSILRIQQVVRGDSAAYFCASSPAQGDYEQYFGPGTRLTVT.